This TCR beta chain was captured in a study of T-cell reconstitution after alpha-beta-depleted transplantation in children. Researchers prepared the TCRbeta library using unique molecular identifiers, the study reports. Each CDR3 protein gets one entry after TCRdb re-called the PCR reads with MiXCR. The repertoire holds fewer than 550,000 distinct CDR3 sequences, with about an eighth as singletons. This clonotype was seen only a few times. Its antigen is unidentified. The study, taken as a whole, reports: Newly made T cells mostly supplied T-cell counts and diversity one year after transplant. Several hundred expanded graft clones reportedly were the source of alpha-beta T cells about two months after transplant. Surviving thymic progenitors and recipient T cells were the source of high TCRbeta diversity at day 60 in some patients.

The receptor was isolated from a female patient between 2 and 15 years old who had a stem cell transplant for aplastic anemia, so the T cells may come from the graft donor. The source material was PBMCs, mostly from graft donor cells, sampled 180 days after TCRalphabeta/CD19-depleted stem cell transplant.

The CDR3 protein is CSANSGTRWNEQFF. CDR3 DNA: TGCAGTGCTAACTCCGGGACTAGGTGGAATGAGCAGTTCTTC. The chain combines TRBV20-1 with TRBJ2-1, with 8 bases matching TRBD2. Germline trimming cut 4 bases from V and 7 bases from J; bases unmatched to any gene: 9. The CDR3 runs 14 residues. CDR1 DFQATT and CDR2 SNEGSKA come from the germline V gene (reference sequence).